This entry features one T cell receptor (beta chain) sequence. The target antigen is unknown. The data were obtained in a study of T cells in tumors after PD-1 blockade. Study background: Patients had no prior checkpoint blockade, systemic immunosuppressants, or anti-cancer therapy within 4 weeks. Patients received pembrolizumab 200 mg every 3 weeks or cemiplimab 350 mg every 2 weeks.

Findings and limits, study-wide: Some novel exhausted tumor clones appeared in pre-treatment blood, suggesting peripheral recruitment.

Germline assignment: CDR1 SGHTA and CDR2 FQGNSA. Trimming removed 0 bases at V and 10 bases at J, with 15 bases between. This CDR3 contains 14 residues. Sequencing used immunoSEQ multiplex PCR; TCRdb keeps in-frame clones, though not all of them. The data show almost 35,000 clones, with roughly 76% seen just once and under 50% held by the top ten. The TCR sequence derives from a human donor with basal cell carcinoma. The rearrangement joins TRBV7-2 to TRBJ2-5; D may be TRBD2 (5 bases). The sample here was PBMCs, taken after anti-PD-1 treatment. CDR3 amino acids: CASSLAQTRGHQYF. The CDR3 nucleotides are TGTGCCAGCAGCTTAGCCCAAACCCGCGGGCACCAGTACTTC.